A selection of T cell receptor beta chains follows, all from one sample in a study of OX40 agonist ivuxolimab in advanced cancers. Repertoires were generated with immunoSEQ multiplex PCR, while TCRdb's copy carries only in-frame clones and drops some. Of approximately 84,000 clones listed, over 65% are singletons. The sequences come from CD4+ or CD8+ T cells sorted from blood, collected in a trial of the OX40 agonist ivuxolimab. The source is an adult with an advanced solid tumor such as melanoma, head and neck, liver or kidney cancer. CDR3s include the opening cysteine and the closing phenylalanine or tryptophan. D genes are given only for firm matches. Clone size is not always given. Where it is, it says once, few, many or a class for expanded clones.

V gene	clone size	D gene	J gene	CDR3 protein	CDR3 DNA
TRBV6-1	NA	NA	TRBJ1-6	CAGAVSSYNSPLHF	TGTGCTGGGGCAGTTTCATCCTATAATTCACCCCTCCACTTT
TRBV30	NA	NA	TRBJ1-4	CAWSGERGEKLFF	TGTGCCTGGAGTGGGGAAAGGGGTGAAAAACTGTTTTTT
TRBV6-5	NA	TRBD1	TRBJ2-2	CASSGRTGAGELFF	TGTGCCAGCAGTGGACGGACAGGGGCCGGGGAGCTGTTTTTT
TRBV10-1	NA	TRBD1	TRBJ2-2	CASSESRGRRSGELFF	TGCGCCAGCAGTGAGTCGAGGGGGCGCAGATCCGGGGAGCTGTTTTTT
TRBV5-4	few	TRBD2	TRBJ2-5	CASSGSGGARETQYF	TGTGCCAGCAGTGGGAGCGGGGGGGCCCGGGAGACCCAGTACTTC
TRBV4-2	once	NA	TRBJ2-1	CASSQGATSSSYNEQFF	TGTGCCAGCAGCCAAGGGGCAACATCGAGCTCCTACAATGAGCAGTTCTTC
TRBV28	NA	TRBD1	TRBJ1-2	CASSYETGSNYGYTF	TGTGCCAGCAGTTATGAGACAGGGTCTAACTATGGCTACACCTTC
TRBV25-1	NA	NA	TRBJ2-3	CASSPGQLTDTQYF	TGTGCCAGCAGTCCAGGACAGTTAACAGATACGCAGTATTTT
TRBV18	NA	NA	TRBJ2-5	CASCNKGETQYF	TGTGCCAGCTGTAACAAGGGCGAGACCCAGTACTTC
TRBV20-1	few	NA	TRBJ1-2	CSATGVGYTF	TGCAGTGCTACAGGGGTCGGCTACACCTTC